This T cell receptor beta chain was sequenced during a study of CD8 T cells in ankylosing spondylitis. TCRdb analysed the 5' RACE reads with MiXCR anew, one entry per CDR3 protein. Found here are a few hundred thousand distinct CDR3 sequences, around 20% of them singletons; the top ten hold 3.5%. Germline V lookup: CDR1 MGHRA, CDR2 YSYEKL. The CDR3 is 14 residues long. The germline V and J ends were trimmed by 3 bases and 10 bases, with 18 bases remaining between them. The rearrangement links TRBV4-1 to TRBJ1-1, with D maybe TRBD1 (5 bases). Sequenced input: blood, either unsorted or a sorted T cell fraction (not recorded which). The receptor comes from a female donor with ankylosing spondylitis or in good health (not recorded which). CDR3 amino acids: CASSHPGREFGAFF. DNA of the CDR3: TGCGCCAGCAGCCACCCCGGCAGGGAGTTTGGAGCTTTCTTT.